The 9 T cell receptor beta chains below come from one sample, sequenced in a study of blood T cell repertoires in COVID-19 (dated by TCRdb to about 2020). The method behind the library was the immunoSEQ multiplex PCR assay. The source is immuneACCESS, and TCRdb retained only in-frame sequences with V and J called. Part of the clones is not carried over; for the studies checked, unresolved V genes explain less than half of this, and the remainder is unexplained. The sample profile shows over 350,000 clones; roughly nine tenths of them were found once. Around 0.94% of the sample rests with the top ten. The material sequenced was PBMCs or T cells enriched from blood (not recorded which). Every receptor here comes from a woman in her thirties or forties who had been exposed to COVID-19.

The chain links TRBV2 to TRBJ2-7; TRBD1 agrees at 9 bases. V lost 6 bases to trimming and J lost 5 bases; unmatched junction nucleotides: 11. Germline V lookup: CDR1 SNHLY, CDR2 FYNNEI. The CDR3 loop spans 15 amino acids. CDR3: CASSTGGQGGHEQYF. DNA of the CDR3: TGTGCCAGCAGCACCGGGGGACAGGGAGGTCACGAGCAGTACTTC.

The rearrangement joins TRBV21-1 to TRBJ1-6. TRBV21-1 is shown as a pseudogene. The CDR3 totals 17 residues. The CDR3 spells CASSARSPGSYNSPLHF. The CDR3, as DNA: TGTGCCAGCAGCGCCCGAAGCCCGGGGAGCTATAATTCACCCCTCCACTTT.

Comment on this clone: This CDR3 is also generated by other DNA sequences in the sample. The chain is built from TRBV3-1 (or the pseudogene TRBV3-2) and TRBJ1-2; the D gene is possibly TRBD1 (6 bases). V was cut by 0 bases and J by 4 bases, with 6 bases left in between. CDR1 and CDR2 from the germline V gene are LGHDT and YNNKEL (reference sequence). The CDR3 is made up of 13 amino acids. The CDR3 sequence is CASSQETGYGYTF. CDR3 bases: TGTGCCAGCAGCCAAGAGACAGGCTATGGCTACACCTTC.

This rearrangement joins TRBV7-2 to TRBJ2-3; 9 bases agree with TRBD1. From germline, CDR1 is SGHTA and CDR2 FQGNSA. The CDR3 consists of 17 residues. V was clipped by 2 bases and J by 6 bases; unmatched bases: 12. The CDR3 loop is CASSLKASGTGTDTQYF. CDR3 bases: TGTGCCAGCAGCTTAAAGGCCTCCGGGACAGGGACCGATACGCAGTATTTT. Drawing the rest from reference TRBV7-2 and TRBJ2-3, the complete variable domain is GAGVSQSPSNKVTEKGKDVELRCDPISGHTALYWYRQSLGQGLEFLIYFQGNSAPDKSGLPSDRFSAERTGGSVSTLTIQRTQQEDSAVYLCASSLKASGTGTDTQYFGPGTRLTVL.

This clone was found a few times. This chain uses TRBV7-2 with TRBJ2-5, with 10 bases matching TRBD2. The germline CDR1 and CDR2 sequences are SGHTA and FQGNSA. The CDR3 loop spans 18 amino acids. Trimming took 3 bases from V and 3 from J; bases not matched to a gene: 13. CDR3: CASSLTVASGGLEETQYF. DNA of the CDR3: TGTGCCAGCAGCTTGACAGTCGCTAGCGGGGGCTTGGAAGAGACCCAGTACTTC.

The chain has TRBV6-5 and TRBJ2-2; 11 bases fit TRBD2. The CDR3 contains 15 residues. Germline loops: CDR1 MNHEY, CDR2 SVGAGI. V gave up 6 bases and J gave up 7 bases; unmatched junction bases: 7. Here the CDR3 reads CASSPGLAGYGELFF. The CDR3 DNA sequence: TGTGCCAGCAGCCCAGGACTAGCGGGCTACGGGGAGCTGTTTTTT.

CDR3 coding DNA: TGTGCCATCAGTGCTAGCGGACCCACAGATACGCAGTATTTT. Its protein product is CAISASGPTDTQYF. The chain joins TRBV10-3 to TRBJ2-3, with 7 positions matching TRBD2. CDR1 ENHRY and CDR2 SYGVKD come from the germline V gene. The CDR3 length is 14 residues. V was clipped by 4 bases and J by 2 bases; unmatched bases: 3.

This clone was seen a single time. This chain joins TRBV27 and TRBJ1-1; the D gene is possibly TRBD1 (6 bases). Germline V gene data show CDR1 as MNHEY and CDR2 as SMNVEV (reference sequence). This CDR3 region has 17 residues. Trimming removed 4 bases at V and 6 bases at J, with 24 bases between. The CDR3, as DNA: TGTGCCAGCAGTTCCCTCGGGGGGCGCTCCTCTGGGGCTGAAGCTTTCTTT. It codes for CASSSLGGRSSGAEAFF.

V and J are TRBV7-2 and TRBJ2-7, with 12 bases lining up with TRBD2. CDR1 SGHTA and CDR2 FQGNSA come from the germline V gene. V trimming: 3 bases; J trimming: 3 bases; junction bases outside the gene matches: 3. The CDR3 runs to 15 residues. The CDR3 here is CASSLTSGSFYEQYF. DNA for the CDR3: TGTGCCAGCAGCTTGACTAGCGGGAGTTTCTACGAGCAGTACTTC.